This TCR beta chain was recovered during a study of control samples from healthy donors and cancer patients. In this sample, this clone turned up once. The germline V gene has CDR1 LNHNV and CDR2 YYDKDF (reference sequence). This CDR3 comprises 14 residues. Trimming cost V 4 bases and J 0 bases, with 6 bases left between them. Clones were read by immunoSEQ multiplex PCR, and TCRdb kept only the in-frame ones, dropping some. Here the sample spans about 170,000 clones, roughly 92% being singletons. The receptor was isolated from a woman aged 18-29 years in good health. The rearrangement uses TRBV15 and TRBJ1-4; D is uncertain. Sequencing was performed on blood. For the CDR3, the DNA is TGTGCCACCAGCACGACTGCAACTAATGAAAAACTGTTTTTT. Protein product: CATSTTATNEKLFF. Full variable domain (remainder filled in from reference TRBV15 and TRBJ1-4): DAMVIQNPRYQVTQFGKPVTLSCSQTLNHNVMYWYQQKSSQAPKLLFHYYDKDFNNEADTPDNFQSRRPNTSFCFLDIRSPGLGDTAMYLCATSTTATNEKLFFGSGTQLSVL.